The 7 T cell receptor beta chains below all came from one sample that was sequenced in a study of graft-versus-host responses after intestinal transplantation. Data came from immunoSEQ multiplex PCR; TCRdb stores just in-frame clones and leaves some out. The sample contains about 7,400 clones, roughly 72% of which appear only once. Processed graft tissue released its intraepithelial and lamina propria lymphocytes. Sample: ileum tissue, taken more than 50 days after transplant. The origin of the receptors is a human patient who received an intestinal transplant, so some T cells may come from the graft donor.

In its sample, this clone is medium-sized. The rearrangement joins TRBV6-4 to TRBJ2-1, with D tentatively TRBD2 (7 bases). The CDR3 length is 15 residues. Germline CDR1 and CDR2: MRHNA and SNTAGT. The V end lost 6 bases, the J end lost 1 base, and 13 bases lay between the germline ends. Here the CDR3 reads CASSLEGGSYNEQFF. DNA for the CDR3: TGTGCCAGCAGCCTAGAGGGGGGGTCCTACAATGAGCAGTTCTTC.

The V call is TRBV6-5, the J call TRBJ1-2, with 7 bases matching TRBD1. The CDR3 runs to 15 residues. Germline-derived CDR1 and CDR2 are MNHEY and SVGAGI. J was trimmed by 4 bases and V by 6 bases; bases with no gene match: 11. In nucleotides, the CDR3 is TGTGCCAGCAGGGTATCGACAGGGAGTGGCTATGGCTACACCTTC. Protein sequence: CASRVSTGSGYGYTF.

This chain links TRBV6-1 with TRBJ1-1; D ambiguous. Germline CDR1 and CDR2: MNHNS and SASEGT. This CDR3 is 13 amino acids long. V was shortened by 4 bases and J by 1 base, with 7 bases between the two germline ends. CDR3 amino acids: CASSVAANTEAFF. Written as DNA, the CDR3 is TGTGCCAGCAGTGTGGCGGCGAACACTGAAGCTTTCTTT.

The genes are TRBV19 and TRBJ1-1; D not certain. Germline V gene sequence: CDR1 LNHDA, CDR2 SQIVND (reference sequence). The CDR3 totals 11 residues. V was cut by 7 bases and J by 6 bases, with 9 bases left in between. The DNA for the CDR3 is TGTGCCAGTACCGGGTCCCCTGAAGCTTTCTTT. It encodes CASTGSPEAFF.

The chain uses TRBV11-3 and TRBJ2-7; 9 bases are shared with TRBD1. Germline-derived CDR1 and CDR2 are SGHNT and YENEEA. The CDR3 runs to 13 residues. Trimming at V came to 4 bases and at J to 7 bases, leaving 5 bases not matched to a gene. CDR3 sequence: CASSWTGAGEQYV. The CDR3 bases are TGTGCCAGCAGCTGGACAGGGGCAGGGGAGCAGTACGTC.

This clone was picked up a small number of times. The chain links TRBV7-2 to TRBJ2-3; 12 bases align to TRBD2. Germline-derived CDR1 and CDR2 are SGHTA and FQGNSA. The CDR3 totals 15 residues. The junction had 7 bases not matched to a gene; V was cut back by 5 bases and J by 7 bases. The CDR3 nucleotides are TGTGCCAGCAGCCCCTCTAGCGGGGGGGCTCATACGCAGTATTTT. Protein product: CASSPSSGGAHTQYF.

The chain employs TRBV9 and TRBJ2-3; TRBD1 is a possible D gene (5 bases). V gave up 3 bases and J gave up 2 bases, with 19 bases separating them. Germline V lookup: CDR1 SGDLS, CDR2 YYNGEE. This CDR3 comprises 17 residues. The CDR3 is CASSEEGQGSNTDTQYF. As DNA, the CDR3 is TGTGCCAGCAGCGAAGAAGGTCAGGGTAGTAACACAGATACGCAGTATTTT.